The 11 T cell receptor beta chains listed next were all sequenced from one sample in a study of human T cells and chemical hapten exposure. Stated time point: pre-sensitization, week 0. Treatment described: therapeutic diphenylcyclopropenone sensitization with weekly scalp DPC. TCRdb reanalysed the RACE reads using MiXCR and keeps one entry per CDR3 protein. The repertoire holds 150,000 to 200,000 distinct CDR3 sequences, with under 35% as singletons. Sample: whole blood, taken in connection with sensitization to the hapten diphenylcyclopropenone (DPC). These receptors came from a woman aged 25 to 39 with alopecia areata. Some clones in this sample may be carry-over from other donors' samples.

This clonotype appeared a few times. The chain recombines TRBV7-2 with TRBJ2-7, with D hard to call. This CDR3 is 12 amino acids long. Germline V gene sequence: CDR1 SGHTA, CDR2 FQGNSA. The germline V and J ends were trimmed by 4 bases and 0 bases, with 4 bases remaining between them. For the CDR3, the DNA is TGTGCCAGCAGCTCTAACTCCTACGAGCAGTACTTC. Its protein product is CASSSNSYEQYF.

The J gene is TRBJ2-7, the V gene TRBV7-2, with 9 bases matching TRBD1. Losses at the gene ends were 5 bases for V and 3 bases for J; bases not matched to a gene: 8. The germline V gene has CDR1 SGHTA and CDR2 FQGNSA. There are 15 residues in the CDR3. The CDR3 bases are TGTGCCAGCAGCCCCAGGACAGGGGACGACTACGAGCAGTACTTC. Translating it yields CASSPRTGDDYEQYF.

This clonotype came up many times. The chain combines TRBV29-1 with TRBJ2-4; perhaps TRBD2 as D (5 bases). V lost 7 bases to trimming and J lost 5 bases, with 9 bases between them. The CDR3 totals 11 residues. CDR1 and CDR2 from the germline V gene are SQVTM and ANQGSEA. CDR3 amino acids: CSGILENIQYF. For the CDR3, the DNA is TGCAGCGGGATACTAGAAAACATTCAGTACTTC.

CDR3 nucleotide sequence: TGCAGCACCGGCGGGGGGGCCCCGGAGACCCAGTACTTC. Translating gives CSTGGGAPETQYF. V is TRBV29-1 and J is TRBJ2-5; 9 bases map to TRBD2. Germline trimming cut 8 bases from V and 5 bases from J; bases unmatched to any gene: 9. Germline CDR1 is SQVTM and CDR2 is ANQGSEA. This CDR3 spans 13 amino acids.

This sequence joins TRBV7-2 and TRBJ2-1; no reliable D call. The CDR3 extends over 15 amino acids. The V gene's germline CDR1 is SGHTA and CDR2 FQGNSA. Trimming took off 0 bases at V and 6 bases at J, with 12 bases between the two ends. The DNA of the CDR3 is TGTGCCAGCAGCTTAGCGCTCGGGTTAACCAATGAGCAGTTCTTC. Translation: CASSLALGLTNEQFF.

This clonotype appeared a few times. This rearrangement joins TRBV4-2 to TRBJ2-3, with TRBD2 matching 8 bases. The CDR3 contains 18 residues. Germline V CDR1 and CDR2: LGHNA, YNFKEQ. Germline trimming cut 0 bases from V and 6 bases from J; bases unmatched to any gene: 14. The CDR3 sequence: CASSQEALSGGGRDTQYF. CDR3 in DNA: TGTGCCAGCAGCCAAGAAGCTCTCTCGGGGGGGGGCCGGGATACGCAGTATTTT.

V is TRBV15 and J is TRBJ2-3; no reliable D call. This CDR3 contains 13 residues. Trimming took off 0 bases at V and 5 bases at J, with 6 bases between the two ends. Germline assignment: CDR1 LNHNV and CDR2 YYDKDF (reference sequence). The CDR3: CATSRDRVDTQYF. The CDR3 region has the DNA TGTGCCACCAGCAGAGATCGGGTAGATACGCAGTATTTT.

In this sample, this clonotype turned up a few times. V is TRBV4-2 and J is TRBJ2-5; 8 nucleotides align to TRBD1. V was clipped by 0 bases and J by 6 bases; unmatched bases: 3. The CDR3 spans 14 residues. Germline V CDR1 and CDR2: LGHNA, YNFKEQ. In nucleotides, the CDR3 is TGTGCCAGCAGCCAAGACGGCAGGGGGCAGACCCAGTACTTC. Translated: CASSQDGRGQTQYF.

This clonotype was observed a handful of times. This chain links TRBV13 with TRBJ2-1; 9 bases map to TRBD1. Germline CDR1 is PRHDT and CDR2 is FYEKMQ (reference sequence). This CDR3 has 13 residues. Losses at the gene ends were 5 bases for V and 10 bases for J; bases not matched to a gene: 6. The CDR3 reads CASSRDRVREQFF. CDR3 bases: TGTGCCAGCAGCCGGGACAGGGTGAGAGAGCAGTTCTTC.

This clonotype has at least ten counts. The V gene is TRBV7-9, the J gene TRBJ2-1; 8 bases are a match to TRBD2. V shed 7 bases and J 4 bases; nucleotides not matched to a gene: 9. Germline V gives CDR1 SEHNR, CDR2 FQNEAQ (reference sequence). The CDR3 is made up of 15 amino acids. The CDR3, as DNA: TGTGCCAGCACCCTTAGCGGGACGCTTTACAATGAGCAGTTCTTC. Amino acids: CASTLSGTLYNEQFF.

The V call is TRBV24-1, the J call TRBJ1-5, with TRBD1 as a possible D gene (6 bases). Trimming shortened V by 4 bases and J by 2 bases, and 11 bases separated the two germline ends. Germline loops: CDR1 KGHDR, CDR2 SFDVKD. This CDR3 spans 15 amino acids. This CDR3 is CATSEAGAGNQPQHF. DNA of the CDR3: TGTGCCACCAGTGAGGCAGGGGCCGGCAATCAGCCCCAGCATTTT.